Listed here are 11 T cell receptor beta chains from one sample, sequenced in a study of T cells in Graves' hyperthyroidism and ophthalmopathy (dated by TCRdb to the late 2010s). The library was built by means of multiplex PCR. Data came from an Illumina HiSeq 2000. TCR beta CDR3 regions were amplified from RNA transcripts. For the first round of RT-PCR on the TCR CDR3, the HTBI primer set was used together with the Qiagen OneStep RT-PCR kit. TCRdb reanalyzed the raw reads on its own, using fastp at Q25 for trimming and MiXCR for clone calling, and kept in-frame beta chains. Entries are consolidated by CDR3 protein sequence, retaining the most common genes and DNA. This sample gives about 160,000 distinct CDR3 sequences in total; about a tenth of them show up just once. The ten biggest clones cover less than 25% of the sample. What was sequenced was blood. These receptors originate from a young woman with Graves' hyperthyroidism that later progressed to Graves' ophthalmopathy.

This clonotype turned up a few times. This chain links TRBV6-6 with TRBJ2-1, with D perhaps TRBD2 (5 bases). Germline CDR1 is MNHNY and CDR2 is SVGAGI (reference sequence). V dropped 0 bases and J dropped 3 bases, with 15 bases sitting between them. The length of the CDR3 is 17 residues. The CDR3 loop reads CASSYSGPSEVYNEQFF. CDR3 nucleotides: TGTGCCAGCAGTTACTCTGGACCTTCGGAGGTCTACAATGAGCAGTTCTTC.

The table lists this clonotype with many counts. This chain connects TRBV12-3 or TRBV12-4 to TRBJ2-1; D is perhaps TRBD2 (6 bases). CDR3 size: 16 residues. Trimming pared 1 base from V and 8 bases from J, leaving 18 bases between. The CDR3, as DNA: TGTGCCAGCAGTTTAGGCTCGGAGCGGGCATTCGATGAGCAGTTCTTC. Protein product: CASSLGSERAFDEQFF.

This clonotype occurred many times. This chain uses TRBV6-2 or TRBV6-3 with TRBJ2-4; TRBD2 might be the D (6 bases). The V gene lost 7 bases and the J gene lost 0 bases, with 16 bases spanning the gap. Germline CDR1 MNHEY, CDR2 SVGEGT. The CDR3 has 16 residues. The CDR3 sequence is CASKRAVGLAKNIQYF. The CDR3 region has the DNA TGTGCCAGCAAACGGGCGGTGGGACTAGCCAAAAACATTCAGTACTTC.

The sample holds many counts of this clonotype. The chain employs TRBV11-2 and TRBJ1-1, with D unresolved. CDR1 and CDR2 (germline): SGHAT, FQNNGV. This CDR3 contains 13 residues. V was clipped by 0 bases and J by 7 bases, with 9 bases between them. The CDR3 DNA sequence: TGTGCCAGCAGCTTAGAGCGGAACTATGAAGCTTTCTTT. Encoded protein: CASSLERNYEAFF.

This clonotype was found many times. The chain uses TRBV6-6 and TRBJ2-7; D is unclear. The CDR3 has 14 amino acids. Germline CDR1 is MNHNY and CDR2 is SVGAGI (reference sequence). The germline V and J ends were trimmed by 2 bases and 4 bases, with 12 bases remaining between them. In nucleotides, the CDR3 is TGTGCCAGCAGTTACCAGGCTAGTGCGTACGAGCAGTACTTC. Translation: CASSYQASAYEQYF.

This clonotype appeared many times. CDR3: CASSDTRSGNTIYF. DNA of the CDR3: TGTGCCAGCAGTGACACCCGCTCTGGAAACACCATATATTTT. The chain links TRBV2 to TRBJ1-3, with D unclear. CDR3 length equals 14 residues. Germline values: CDR1 SNHLY, CDR2 FYNNEI. V lost 3 bases and J lost 0, with 6 bases in between.

This clonotype occurred many times. This sequence joins TRBV20-1 and TRBJ2-6; D is ambiguous. CDR1 and CDR2 (germline): DFQATT, SNEGSKA (reference sequence). The length of the CDR3 is 15 residues. CDR3 in DNA: TGCAGCCCATTCCTGCCCTCTTCTGGGGCCAACGTCCTGACTTTC. It yields the protein CSPFLPSSGANVLTF.

This clonotype was recorded a few times. The chain carries TRBV5-1 and TRBJ2-1; TRBD2 aligns across 9 bases. There are 19 residues in the CDR3. Losses at the gene ends were 0 bases for V and 4 bases for J; bases not matched to a gene: 14. Germline-derived CDR1 and CDR2 are SGHRS and YFSETQ. The CDR3 region has the DNA TGCGCCAGCAGCTTGGCCGCGGGACTAGCCCCCATACCTTACAATGAGCAGTTCTTC. Translated: CASSLAAGLAPIPYNEQFF.

Ten or more counts support this clonotype. Here the CDR3 DNA reads TGTGCCACCAGTAGCGGGGGGGCCGACAATGAGCAGTTCTTC. Protein: CATSSGGADNEQFF. This chain uses TRBV24-1 with TRBJ2-1, with 10 bases fitting TRBD2. The germline V gene has CDR1 KGHDR and CDR2 SFDVKD. The trim removed 6 bases at V and 5 bases at J, leaving 3 bases unmatched. The CDR3 loop spans 14 amino acids.

This clonotype was detected ten times or more. The chain uses TRBV6-1 and TRBJ1-1; D unresolved. The germline V and J ends were trimmed by 6 bases and 7 bases, with 12 bases remaining between them. CDR3 size: 12 residues. The germline CDR1 and CDR2 sequences are MNHNS and SASEGT. CDR3 in amino acids: CASRDPMIEAFF. As DNA, the CDR3 is TGTGCCAGCAGGGACCCCATGATTGAAGCTTTCTTT.

In this sample, this clonotype turned up a few times. CDR3 residues: CASSASTGVSYEQYF. The CDR3 coding sequence is TGTGCCAGCAGCGCCTCGACAGGGGTCTCCTACGAGCAGTACTTC. The chain joins TRBV9 to TRBJ2-7; 8 nucleotides align to TRBD1. Germline-derived CDR1 and CDR2 are SGDLS and YYNGEE. The length of the CDR3 is 15 residues. J gave up 0 bases and V 3 bases, and 5 bases lay outside the gene matches.